This note documents a single T cell receptor (beta chain) sequence. Its antigen is as yet unknown. Replicate PCRs from sorted subsets contained around 200 ng DNA, which is 29,000 or so T cell genomes. Only in-frame clones appear in the TCRdb table, and some are missing; sequencing was by immunoSEQ multiplex PCR. Found here are hundreds of thousands of clones, approximately 96% of them singletons; the top ten hold roughly 0.12%. CD8 cells regarded as naive lacked CD45RO, were positively chosen for CCR7, and omitted terminally differentiated effector memory CD45RA+ cells. This sample was taken from a study of shared clonotypes between healthy human individuals. Whole-study results and caveats: Though the depth was large, rarefaction showed that sorted-subset sequencing was incomplete.

This sequence originates from a woman in her thirties in good health. Specimen: naive CD8+ T cells sorted from blood.

CDR3 protein: CASNLGTRGGGNEQFF. The CDR3 DNA reads TGTGCCAGCAACCTAGGCACTCGCGGGGGCGGAAATGAGCAGTTCTTC. The rearrangement joins TRBV7-6 to TRBJ2-1; D possibly corresponds to TRBD2 (7 bases). Trimming removed 7 bases at V and 7 bases at J, with 23 bases between. The CDR3 extends over 16 amino acids. Germline CDR1 is SGHVS and CDR2 is FNYEAQ.